This T cell receptor beta chain stems from a study of cytomegalovirus exposure and HLA in healthy donors. Looking at the study overall: The same platform was used for the 100 to 150 validation repertoires as for the approximately 610 first-cohort repertoires, as reported in a later analysis. Study-level findings and limits: Subsequent analysis showed first-cohort TCR clusters tending to co-occur in 120 validation repertoires. The CMV antigen specificity of a few CMV-associated chains was confirmed through in vitro analysis.

Germline loops: CDR1 ENHRY, CDR2 SYGVKD. V lost 3 bases to trimming and J lost 4 bases, with 12 bases between them. The CDR3 consists of 14 residues. The table came from immunoSEQ multiplex PCR; TCRdb's copy has only in-frame clones and leaves some out. Of under 150,000 clones listed, more than 75% were seen once; the top ten hold 8.7%. This clone was found a few times. The antigen is not known. Separation from the roughly 670-subject first cohort characterized the 120-subject validation cohort, to which the donors belonged. The sample was PBMCs. This chain joins TRBV10-3 and TRBJ1-2; the D gene is possibly TRBD1 (6 bases). The clonotype was recovered from a young man in good health and CMV-seropositive. The CDR3 nucleotides are TGTGCCATCAGTGATAAGGGGGAGAGCTATGGCTACACCTTC. It codes for CAISDKGESYGYTF.